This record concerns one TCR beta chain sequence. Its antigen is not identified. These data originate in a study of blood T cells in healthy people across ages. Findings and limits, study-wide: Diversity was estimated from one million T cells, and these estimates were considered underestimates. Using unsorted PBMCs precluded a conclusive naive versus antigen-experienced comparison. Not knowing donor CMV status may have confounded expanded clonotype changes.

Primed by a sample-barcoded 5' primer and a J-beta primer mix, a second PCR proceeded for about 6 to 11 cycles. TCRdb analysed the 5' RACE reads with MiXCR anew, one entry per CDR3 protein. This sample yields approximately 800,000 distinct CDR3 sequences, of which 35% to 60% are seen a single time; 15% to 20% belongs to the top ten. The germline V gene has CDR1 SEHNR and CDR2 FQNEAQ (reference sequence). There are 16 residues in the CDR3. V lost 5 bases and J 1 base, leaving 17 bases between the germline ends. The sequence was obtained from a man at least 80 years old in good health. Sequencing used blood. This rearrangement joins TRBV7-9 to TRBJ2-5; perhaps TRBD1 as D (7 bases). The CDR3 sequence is CASSPRAGGIQETQYF. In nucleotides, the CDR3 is TGTGCCAGCAGCCCCCGGGCAGGGGGGATCCAAGAGACCCAGTACTTC.